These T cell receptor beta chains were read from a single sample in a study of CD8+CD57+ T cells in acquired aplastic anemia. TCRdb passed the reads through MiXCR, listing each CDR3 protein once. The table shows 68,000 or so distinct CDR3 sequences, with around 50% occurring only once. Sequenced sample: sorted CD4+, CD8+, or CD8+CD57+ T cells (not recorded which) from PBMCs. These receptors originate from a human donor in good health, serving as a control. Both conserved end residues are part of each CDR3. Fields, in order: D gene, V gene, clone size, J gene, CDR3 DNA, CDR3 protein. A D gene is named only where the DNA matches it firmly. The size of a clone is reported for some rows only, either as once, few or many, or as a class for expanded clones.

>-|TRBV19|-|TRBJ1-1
TGTGCCAGTAGTATCTTGGCAGCGGGCACTGAAGCTTTCTTT
CASSILAAGTEAFF
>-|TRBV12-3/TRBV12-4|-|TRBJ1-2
TGTGCCAGCAGCAAAGACAGGAGTTATGGCTACACCTTC
CASSKDRSYGYTF
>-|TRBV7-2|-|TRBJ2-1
TGTGTCAGCGGCTTAGCGCCGCAGGGGGGAGGATCCTACAATGAGCAGTTCTTC
CVSGLAPQGGGSYNEQFF
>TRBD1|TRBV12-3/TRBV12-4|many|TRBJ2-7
TGTGCCAGCAGTTCCCGGGACAGGGTTCACTACGAGCAGTACTTC
CASSSRDRVHYEQYF
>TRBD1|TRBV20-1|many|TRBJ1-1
TGCAGTGCGAGTCCTGGGACAGGGATGACTGAAGCTTTCTTT
CSASPGTGMTEAFF
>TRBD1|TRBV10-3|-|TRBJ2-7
TGTGCCATCAGTGAAAGAGGGGACAGTTACTACGAGCAGTACTTC
CAISERGDSYYEQYF
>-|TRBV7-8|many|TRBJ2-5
TGTGCCAGCAGCCCAGTCGTGGAGGGGACAGTGAGGGAGACCCAGTACTTC
CASSPVVEGTVRETQYF
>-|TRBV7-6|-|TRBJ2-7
TGTGCCAGCAGCTTAGGTCCCCGGAACGAGCAGTACTTC
CASSLGPRNEQYF
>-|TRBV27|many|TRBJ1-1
TGTGCCAGCAGGGGAGGAGGCGGTGAAGCTTTCTTT
CASRGGGGEAFF
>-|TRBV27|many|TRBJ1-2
TGTGCCAGCAGTTTATCGATTGGGGGGGATGGCTACACCTTC
CASSLSIGGDGYTF